This is a list of T cell receptor beta chains from one sample in a study of cytomegalovirus exposure and HLA in healthy donors. Profiled with immunoSEQ multiplex PCR; TCRdb holds only in-frame clones, not every one. The table has 200,000 or so clones, about 83% seen once; the top ten hold around 6%. The source material was PBMCs. These receptors originate from a woman under 40 in good health and CMV-seropositive. Each CDR3 is given with its conserved first and last residue. The D gene is left open where the match is weak. The size field is filled for only some rows; it gives once, few, many or a size class.

>TRBJ2-7|TRBV5-1|-|-
TGCGCCAGCAGCACCCCTCCAGGGGACATCTCCTACGAGCAGTACTTC
CASSTPPGDISYEQYF
>TRBJ1-1|TRBV13|once|-
TGTGCCAGCAGCTCGACAAACCTCCCGGGCACGGGGAGGCCGGCAGAAGCTTTCTTT
CASSSTNLPGTGRPAEAFF
>TRBJ2-1|TRBV6-4|-|TRBD1
TGTGCCAGCAGTGTCAAATGGGGCGGACAGGGGGAGCAGTTCTTC
CASSVKWGGQGEQFF
>TRBJ2-7|TRBV5-4|-|-
TGTGCCAGCAGCCCCAGGGATTCCTACGAGCAGTACTTC
CASSPRDSYEQYF
>TRBJ1-1|TRBV2|-|-
TGTGCCAGCAGGGCACGGGGGGAAGCTTTCTTT
CASRARGEAFF
>TRBJ1-1|TRBV7-6|-|-
TGTGCCAGCAGCTTAGCAGAGGTCTGGGGGCAGTATGAAGCTTTCTTT
CASSLAEVWGQYEAFF
>TRBJ1-1|TRBV11-2|few|-
TGTGCCAGCAGCTTAACCTTGCGGGACACTGAAGCTTTCTTT
CASSLTLRDTEAFF
>TRBJ1-6|TRBV5-1|-|-
TGCGCCAGCAGCCTGGACAGTTATAATTCACCCCTCCACTTT
CASSLDSYNSPLHF
>TRBJ1-2|TRBV6-5|-|TRBD1
TGTGCCAGCAGTCTTATGACAGGGTCTGGCTACACCTTC
CASSLMTGSGYTF
>TRBJ2-1|TRBV6-5|-|TRBD2
TGTGCCAGCGGTGGCGGGAGACCCAATGAGCAGTTCTTC
CASGGGRPNEQFF
>TRBJ2-5|TRBV7-2|-|TRBD2
TGTGCCAGCACCACCGTGGGACTAGAGCAAGAGACCCAGTACTTC
CASTTVGLEQETQYF
>TRBJ2-3|TRBV18|once|TRBD1
TGTGCCAGCTCACCACGGGGTCTGGGACAGGGTCGAGATACGCAGTATTTT
CASSPRGLGQGRDTQYF
>TRBJ2-1|TRBV13|-|-
TGTGCCAGCAGCCCGCCGGCGGGAACTTACAATGAGCAGTTCTTC
CASSPPAGTYNEQFF
>TRBJ1-5|TRBV10-2|once|-
TGCGCCAGCAGTGAGGGACTTATGATGCCCCAGCATTTT
CASSEGLMMPQHF
>TRBJ1-2|TRBV7-9|-|-
TGTTCCAGCAGCGCTGGGTCTCCTAGAAGGAACTATGGCTACACCTTC
CSSSAGSPRRNYGYTF
>TRBJ1-1|TRBV18|-|-
TGTGCCAGCTCACCCGGGGGGGAAGCTTTCTTT
CASSPGGEAFF
>TRBJ2-7|TRBV5-1|once|-
TGCGCCAGCAGCTTCGGTGGTAGCTCCTACGAGCAGTACTTC
CASSFGGSSYEQYF
>TRBJ2-1|TRBV6-1|-|-
TGTGCCAGCAGTGAAACGGGAGCGTCCTCCAATGAGCAGTTCTTC
CASSETGASSNEQFF
>TRBJ2-5|TRBV11-2|-|-
TGTGCCAGCAGCCCCGTAGAGACCCAGTACTTC
CASSPVETQYF